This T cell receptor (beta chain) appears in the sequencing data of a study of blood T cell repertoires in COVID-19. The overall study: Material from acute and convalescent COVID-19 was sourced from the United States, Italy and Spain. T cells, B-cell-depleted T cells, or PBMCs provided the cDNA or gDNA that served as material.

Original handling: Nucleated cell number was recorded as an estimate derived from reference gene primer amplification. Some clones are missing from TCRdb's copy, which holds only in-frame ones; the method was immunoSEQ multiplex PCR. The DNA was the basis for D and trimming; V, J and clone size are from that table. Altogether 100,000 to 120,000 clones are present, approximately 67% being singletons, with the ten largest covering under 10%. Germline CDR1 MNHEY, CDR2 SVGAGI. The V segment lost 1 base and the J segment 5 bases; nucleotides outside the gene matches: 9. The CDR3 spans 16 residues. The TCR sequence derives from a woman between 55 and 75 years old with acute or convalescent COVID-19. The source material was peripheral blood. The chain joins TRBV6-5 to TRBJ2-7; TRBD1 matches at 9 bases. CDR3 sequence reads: CASSYYGTGKLDEQYF. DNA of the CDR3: TGTGCCAGCAGTTACTACGGGACAGGGAAATTGGACGAGCAGTACTTC.